This TCR beta chain was documented in a study of OX40 agonist ivuxolimab in advanced cancers. Worth noting for this clone: The junction departs from the called germline gene at one end, perhaps through a read error.

Germline values: CDR1 SSHAT, CDR2 FNYEAQ (reference sequence). This CDR3 is 13 amino acids long. Here immunoSEQ multiplex PCR was the method, and the copy in TCRdb shows in-frame clones only, minus some. This table holds over 55,000 clones, approximately 91% found once. This chain joins TRBV7-7 and TRBJ2-2, with D perhaps matching TRBD2 (5 bases). The material was CD4+ or CD8+ T cells sorted from blood, obtained in a trial of the OX40 agonist ivuxolimab. The TCR originated in an adult with an advanced solid tumor such as melanoma, head and neck, liver or kidney cancer. The CDR3 bases are TGTGCTAGCAGCTTTTTGGGGAGCGGGGAGCTGTTTTTT. This translates into CASSFLGSGELFF.